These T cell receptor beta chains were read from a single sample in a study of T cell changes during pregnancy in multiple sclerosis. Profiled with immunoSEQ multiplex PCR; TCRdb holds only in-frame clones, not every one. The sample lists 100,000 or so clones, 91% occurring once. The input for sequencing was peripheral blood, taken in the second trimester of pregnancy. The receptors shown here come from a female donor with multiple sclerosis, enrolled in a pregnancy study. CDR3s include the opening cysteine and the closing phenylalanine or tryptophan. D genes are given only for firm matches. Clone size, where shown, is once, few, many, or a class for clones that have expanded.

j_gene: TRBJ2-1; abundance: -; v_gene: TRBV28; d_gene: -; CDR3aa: CASNPPRGSYNEQFF; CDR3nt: TGTGCCAGCAATCCCCCTAGAGGGTCCTACAATGAGCAGTTCTTC
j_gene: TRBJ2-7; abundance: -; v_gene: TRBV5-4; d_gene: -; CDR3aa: CASSLGVSYEQYF; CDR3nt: TGTGCCAGCAGCCTCGGGGTCTCCTACGAGCAGTACTTC
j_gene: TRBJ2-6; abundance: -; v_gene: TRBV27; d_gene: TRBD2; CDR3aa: CASSLRGLAGSGANVLTF; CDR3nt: TGTGCCAGCAGTTTAAGAGGGCTAGCGGGCTCTGGGGCCAACGTCCTGACTTTC
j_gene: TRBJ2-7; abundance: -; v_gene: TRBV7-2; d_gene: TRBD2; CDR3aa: CASSLRTSGGEQYF; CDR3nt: TGTGCCAGCAGCTTAAGGACTAGCGGGGGCGAGCAGTACTTC
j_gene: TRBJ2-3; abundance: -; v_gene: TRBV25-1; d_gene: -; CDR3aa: CASSGSLASTDTQYF; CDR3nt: TGTGCCAGCAGTGGCAGTCTTGCTAGCACAGATACGCAGTATTTT
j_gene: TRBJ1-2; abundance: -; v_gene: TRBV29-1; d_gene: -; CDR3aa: CSVEGGGIGYTF; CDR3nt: TGCAGCGTTGAAGGAGGAGGCATAGGCTACACCTTC
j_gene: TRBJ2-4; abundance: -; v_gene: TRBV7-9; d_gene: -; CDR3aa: CASSRSGSRNIQYF; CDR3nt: TGTGCCAGCAGCAGATCCGGGTCTCGTAACATTCAGTACTTC
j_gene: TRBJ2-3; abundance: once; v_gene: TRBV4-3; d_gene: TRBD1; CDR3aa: CASSHGQGNTQYF; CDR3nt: TGCGCCAGCAGCCATGGACAGGGGAATACGCAGTATTTT
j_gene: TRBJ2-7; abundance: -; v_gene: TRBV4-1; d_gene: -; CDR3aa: CASSATGSYEQYF; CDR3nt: TGCGCCAGCAGCGCCACAGGGTCGTACGAGCAGTACTTC
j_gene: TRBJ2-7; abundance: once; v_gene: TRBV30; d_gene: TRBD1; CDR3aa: CAWRSGQDYEQYF; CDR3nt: TGTGCCTGGAGATCGGGACAGGATTACGAGCAGTACTTC
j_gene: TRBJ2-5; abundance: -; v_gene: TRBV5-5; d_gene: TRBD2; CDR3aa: CASSISGTKETQYF; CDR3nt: TGTGCCAGCAGCATATCCGGGACTAAGGAGACCCAGTACTTC
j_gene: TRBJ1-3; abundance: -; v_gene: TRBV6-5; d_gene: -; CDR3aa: CASSLDTSRSGNTIYF; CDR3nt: TGTGCCAGCAGTTTGGACACCTCGCGCTCTGGAAACACCATATATTTT
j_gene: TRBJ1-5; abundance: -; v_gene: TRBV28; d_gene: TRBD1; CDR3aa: CASKLRTGSYRNQPQHF; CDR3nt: TGTGCCAGCAAATTGCGGACAGGTTCCTATCGCAATCAGCCCCAGCATTTT
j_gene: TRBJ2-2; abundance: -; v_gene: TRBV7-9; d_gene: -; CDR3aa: CASSLARSTTGELFF; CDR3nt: TGTGCCAGCAGCTTAGCGCGGTCAACCACCGGGGAGCTGTTTTTT
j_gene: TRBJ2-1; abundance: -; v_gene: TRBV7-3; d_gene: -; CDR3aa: CASSPQGSAYNEQFF; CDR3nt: TGTGCCAGCAGCCCACAGGGTTCGGCCTACAATGAGCAGTTCTTC
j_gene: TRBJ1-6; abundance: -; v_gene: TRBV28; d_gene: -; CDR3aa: CASKDHTGSIQLGDSPLHF; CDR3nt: TGTGCCAGCAAGGATCACACAGGGTCGATTCAATTAGGGGATTCACCCCTCCACTTT
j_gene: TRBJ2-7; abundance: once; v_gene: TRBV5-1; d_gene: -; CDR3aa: CASSLALEYEQYF; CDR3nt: TGCGCCAGCAGCTTGGCTCTGGAGTACGAGCAGTACTTC
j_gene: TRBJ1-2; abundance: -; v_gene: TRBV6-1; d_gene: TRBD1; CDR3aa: CASSRTGDYGYTF; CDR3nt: TGTGCCAGCAGTAGAACAGGGGACTATGGCTACACCTTC
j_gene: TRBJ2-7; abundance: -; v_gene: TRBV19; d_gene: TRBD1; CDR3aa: CASSPRGTGNYEQYF; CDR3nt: TGTGCCAGTAGTCCCCGGGGGACAGGGAACTACGAGCAGTACTTC
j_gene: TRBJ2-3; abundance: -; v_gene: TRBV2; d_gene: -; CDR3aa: CASSGGRQDTQYF; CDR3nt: TGTGCCAGCAGCGGCGGGCGACAAGATACGCAGTATTTT
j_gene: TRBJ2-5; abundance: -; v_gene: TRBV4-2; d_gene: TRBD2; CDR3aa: CASSQGLAGGPGETQYF; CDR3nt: TGTGCCAGCAGCCAAGGGTTAGCGGGAGGGCCAGGAGAGACCCAGTACTTC
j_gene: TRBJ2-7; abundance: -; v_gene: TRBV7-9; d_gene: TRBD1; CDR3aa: CASSPGQGNEQYF; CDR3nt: TGTGCCAGCAGCCCGGGACAGGGTAACGAGCAGTACTTC
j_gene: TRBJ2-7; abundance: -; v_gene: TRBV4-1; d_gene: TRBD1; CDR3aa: CASSRTQGVYEQYF; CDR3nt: TGCGCCAGCAGCCGGACGCAGGGGGTCTACGAGCAGTACTTC
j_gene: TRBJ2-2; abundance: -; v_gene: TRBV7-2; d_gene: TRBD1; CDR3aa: CASRWGQGIAGELFF; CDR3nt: TGTGCCAGCCGGTGGGGACAGGGGATCGCCGGGGAGCTGTTTTTT
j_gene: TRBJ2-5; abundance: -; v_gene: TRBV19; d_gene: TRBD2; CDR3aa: CASSRGLANQETQYF; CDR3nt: TGTGCCAGTAGTAGGGGACTAGCGAACCAAGAGACCCAGTACTTC
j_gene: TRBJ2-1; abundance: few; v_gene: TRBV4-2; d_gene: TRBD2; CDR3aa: CASSQDGLAGNEQFF; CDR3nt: TGTGCCAGCAGCCAAGATGGACTAGCCGGCAATGAGCAGTTCTTC
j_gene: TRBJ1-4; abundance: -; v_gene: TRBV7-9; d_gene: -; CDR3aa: CASSPGGTNEKLFF; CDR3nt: TGTGCCAGCAGCCCGGGGGGAACTAATGAAAAACTGTTTTTT
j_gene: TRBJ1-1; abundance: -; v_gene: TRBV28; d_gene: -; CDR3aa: CASIKSGNPGFAFF; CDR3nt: TGTGCCAGTATTAAATCTGGGAACCCAGGGTTTGCTTTCTTT
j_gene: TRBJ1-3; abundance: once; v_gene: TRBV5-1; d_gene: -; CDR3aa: CASSLAPGGSGNTIYF; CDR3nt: TGCGCCAGCAGCTTGGCCCCCGGGGGCTCTGGAAACACCATATATTTT
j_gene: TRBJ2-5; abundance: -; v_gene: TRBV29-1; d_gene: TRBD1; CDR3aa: CSARQGASETQYF; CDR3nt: TGCAGCGCGAGACAGGGGGCCTCTGAGACCCAGTACTTC
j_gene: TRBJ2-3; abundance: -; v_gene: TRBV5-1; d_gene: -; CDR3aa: CASSLASGTDTQYF; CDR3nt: TGCGCCAGCAGCTTGGCCTCCGGCACAGATACGCAGTATTTT
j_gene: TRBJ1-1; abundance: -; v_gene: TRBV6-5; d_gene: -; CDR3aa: CASSYSTGYTEAFF; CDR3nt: TGTGCCAGCAGTTACTCAACTGGTTACACTGAAGCTTTCTTT
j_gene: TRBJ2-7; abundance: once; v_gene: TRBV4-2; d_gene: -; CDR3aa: CASSPRLVDYEQYF; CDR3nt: TGTGCCAGCAGCCCCAGACTAGTGGACTACGAGCAGTACTTC
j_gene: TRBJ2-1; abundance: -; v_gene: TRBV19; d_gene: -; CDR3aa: CASKDWTNDNEQFF; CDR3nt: TGTGCCAGTAAGGACTGGACTAACGACAATGAGCAGTTCTTC
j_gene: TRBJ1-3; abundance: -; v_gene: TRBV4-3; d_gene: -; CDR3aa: CASSQDDGARDTIYF; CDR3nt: TGCGCCAGCAGCCAAGATGATGGCGCCAGGGACACCATATATTTT
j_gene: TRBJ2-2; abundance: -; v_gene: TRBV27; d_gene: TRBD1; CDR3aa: CASSLVGLRQGNTGELFF; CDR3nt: TGTGCCAGCAGTTTGGTCGGCCTCCGACAGGGGAACACCGGGGAGCTGTTTTTT
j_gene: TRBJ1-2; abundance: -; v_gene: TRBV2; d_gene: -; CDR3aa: CARRIRDTPYGYTF; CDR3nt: TGTGCCAGACGGATCCGGGACACCCCCTATGGCTACACCTTC
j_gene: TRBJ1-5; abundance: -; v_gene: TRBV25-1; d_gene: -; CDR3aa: CASRAQGNQPQHF; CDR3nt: TGTGCCAGCAGGGCACAGGGTAATCAGCCCCAGCATTTT
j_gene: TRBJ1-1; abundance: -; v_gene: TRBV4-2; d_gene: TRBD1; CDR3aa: CASSLPRTGQNTEAFF; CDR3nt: TGTGCCAGCAGCCTCCCTCGGACAGGGCAGAACACTGAAGCTTTCTTT